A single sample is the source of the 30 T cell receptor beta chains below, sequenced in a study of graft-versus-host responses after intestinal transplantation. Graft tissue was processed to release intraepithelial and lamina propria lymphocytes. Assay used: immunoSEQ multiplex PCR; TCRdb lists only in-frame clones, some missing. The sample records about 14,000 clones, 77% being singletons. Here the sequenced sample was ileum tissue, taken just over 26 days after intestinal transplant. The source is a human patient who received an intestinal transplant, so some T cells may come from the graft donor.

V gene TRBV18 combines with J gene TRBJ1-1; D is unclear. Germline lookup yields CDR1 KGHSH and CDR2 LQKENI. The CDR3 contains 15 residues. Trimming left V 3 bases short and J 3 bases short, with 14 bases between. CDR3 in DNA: TGTGCCAGCTCACCGTACACGGGTATGGACACTGAAGCTTTCTTT. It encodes CASSPYTGMDTEAFF.

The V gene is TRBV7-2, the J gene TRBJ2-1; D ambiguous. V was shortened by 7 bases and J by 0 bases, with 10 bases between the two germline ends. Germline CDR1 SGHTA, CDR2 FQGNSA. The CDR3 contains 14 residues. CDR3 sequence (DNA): TGTGCCAGCACTGAGGAAAACTCCTACAATGAGCAGTTCTTC. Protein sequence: CASTEENSYNEQFF.

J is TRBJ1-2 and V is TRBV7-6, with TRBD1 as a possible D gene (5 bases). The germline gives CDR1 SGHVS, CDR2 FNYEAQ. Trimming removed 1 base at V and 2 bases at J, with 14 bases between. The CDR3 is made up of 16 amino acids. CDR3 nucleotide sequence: TGTGCCAGCAGCTTAGTGGGGGGGACCCAGAACTATGGCTACACCTTC. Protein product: CASSLVGGTQNYGYTF.

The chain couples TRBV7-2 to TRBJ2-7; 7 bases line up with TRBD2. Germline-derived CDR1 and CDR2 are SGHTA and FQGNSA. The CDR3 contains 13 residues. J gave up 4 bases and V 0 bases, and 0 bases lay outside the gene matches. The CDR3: CASSLAGGYEQYV. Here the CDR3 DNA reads TGTGCCAGCAGCTTAGCGGGGGGGTACGAGCAGTACGTC.

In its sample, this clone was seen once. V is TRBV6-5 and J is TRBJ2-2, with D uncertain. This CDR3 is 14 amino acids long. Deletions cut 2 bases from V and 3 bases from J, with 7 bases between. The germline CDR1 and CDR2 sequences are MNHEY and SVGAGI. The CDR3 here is CASSYSTDTGELFF. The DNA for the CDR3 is TGTGCCAGCAGTTACAGCACAGACACCGGGGAGCTGTTTTTT.

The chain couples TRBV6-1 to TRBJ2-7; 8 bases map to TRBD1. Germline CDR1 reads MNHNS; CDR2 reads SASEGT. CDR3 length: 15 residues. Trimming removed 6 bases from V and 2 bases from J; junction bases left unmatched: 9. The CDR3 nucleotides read TGTGCCAGCAGCAACACTCCGGGACAGGCCTACGAGCAGTACTTC. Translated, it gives CASSNTPGQAYEQYF.

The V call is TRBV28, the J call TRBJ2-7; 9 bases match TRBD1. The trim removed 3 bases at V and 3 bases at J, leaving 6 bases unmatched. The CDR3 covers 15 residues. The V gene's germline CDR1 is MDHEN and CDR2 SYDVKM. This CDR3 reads CASSFRTGVNYEQYV. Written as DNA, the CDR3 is TGTGCCAGCAGTTTCAGGACAGGGGTAAACTACGAGCAGTACGTC.

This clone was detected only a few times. The CDR3 sequence is CASSLIYRGTYEQYV. CDR3 sequence (DNA): TGTGCCAGCAGCTTAATTTACCGGGGTACCTACGAGCAGTACGTC. This chain joins TRBV7-8 and TRBJ2-7, with D maybe TRBD2 (5 bases). Between the trimmed V and J ends, which lost 2 bases and 2 bases, there was a span of 13 bases. The CDR3 is 15 residues long. The germline gives CDR1 SGHVS, CDR2 FQNEAQ.

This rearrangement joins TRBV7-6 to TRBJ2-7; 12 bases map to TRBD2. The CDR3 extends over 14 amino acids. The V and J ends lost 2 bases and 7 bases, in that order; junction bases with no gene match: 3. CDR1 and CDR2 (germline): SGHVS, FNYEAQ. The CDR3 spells CASSLMTSGGEQYV. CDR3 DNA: TGTGCCAGCAGCTTAATGACTAGCGGGGGAGAGCAGTACGTC.

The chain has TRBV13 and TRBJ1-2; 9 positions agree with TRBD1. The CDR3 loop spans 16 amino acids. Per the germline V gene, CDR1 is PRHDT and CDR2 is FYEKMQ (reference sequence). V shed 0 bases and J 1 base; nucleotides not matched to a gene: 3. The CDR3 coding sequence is TGTGCCAGCAGCTTAGGCCTGGACAGGGGTAACTATGGCTACACCTTC. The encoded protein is CASSLGLDRGNYGYTF. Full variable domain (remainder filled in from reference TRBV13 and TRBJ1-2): AAGVIQSPRHLIKEKRETATLKCYPIPRHDTVYWYQQGPGQDPQFLISFYEKMQSDKGSIPDRFSAQQFSDYHSELNMSSLELGDSALYFCASSLGLDRGNYGYTFGSGTRLTVV.

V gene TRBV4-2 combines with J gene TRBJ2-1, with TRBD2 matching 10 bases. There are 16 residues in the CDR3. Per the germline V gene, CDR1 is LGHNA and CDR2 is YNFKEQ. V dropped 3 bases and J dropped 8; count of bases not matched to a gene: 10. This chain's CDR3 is CASSQITSGADYEQFF. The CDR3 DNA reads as TGTGCCAGCAGCCAGATTACTAGCGGGGCAGACTATGAGCAGTTCTTC.

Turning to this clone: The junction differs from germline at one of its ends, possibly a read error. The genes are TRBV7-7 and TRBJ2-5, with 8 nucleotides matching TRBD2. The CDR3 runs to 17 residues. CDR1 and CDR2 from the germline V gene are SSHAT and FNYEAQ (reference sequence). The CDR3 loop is CASSLFPRTSNQETQYF. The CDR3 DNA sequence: TGTGCTAGCAGCTTATTCCCCAGGACTAGCAACCAAGAGACCCAGTACTTC.

The CDR3 spells CASSPQGGYGYTF. The CDR3 nucleotides are TGTGCCAGCAGCCCGCAGGGGGGATATGGCTACACCTTC. The chain couples TRBV5-5 to TRBJ1-2, with 7 positions matching TRBD1. Germline CDR1 SGHKS, CDR2 YYEKEE (reference sequence). After removal of 4 bases from V and 5 bases from J, the junction contained 5 bases not matched to a gene. The length of the CDR3 is 13 residues.

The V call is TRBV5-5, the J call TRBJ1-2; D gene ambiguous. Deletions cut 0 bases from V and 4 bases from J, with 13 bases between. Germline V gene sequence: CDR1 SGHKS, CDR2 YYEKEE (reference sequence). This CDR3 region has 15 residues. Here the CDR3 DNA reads TGTGCCAGCAGCTTGGTCGGGGAGGGATCCTATGGCTACACCTTC. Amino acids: CASSLVGEGSYGYTF.

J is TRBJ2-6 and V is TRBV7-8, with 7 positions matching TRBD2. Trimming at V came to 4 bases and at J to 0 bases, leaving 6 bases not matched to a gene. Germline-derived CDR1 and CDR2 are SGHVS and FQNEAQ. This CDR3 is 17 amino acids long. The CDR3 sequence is CASSSRGWDSGANVLTF. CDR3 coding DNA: TGTGCCAGCAGCTCGCGGGGGTGGGACTCTGGGGCCAACGTCCTGACTTTC.

The CDR3 protein is CASSPSGETQYF. CDR3 sequence (DNA): TGTGCCAGCAGCCCTAGCGGGGAGACCCAGTACTTC. The chain links TRBV4-2 to TRBJ2-5; 8 positions agree with TRBD2. Germline lookup yields CDR1 LGHNA and CDR2 YNFKEQ. This CDR3 has 12 residues. Trimming removed 4 bases from V and 5 bases from J; junction bases left unmatched: 0.

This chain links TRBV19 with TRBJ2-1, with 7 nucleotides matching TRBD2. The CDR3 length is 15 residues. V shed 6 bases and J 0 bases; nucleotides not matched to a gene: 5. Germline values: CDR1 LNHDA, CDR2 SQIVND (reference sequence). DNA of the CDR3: TGTGCCAGTAGGCAGCGGGGATACTCCTACAATGAGCAGTTCTTC. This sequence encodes CASRQRGYSYNEQFF.

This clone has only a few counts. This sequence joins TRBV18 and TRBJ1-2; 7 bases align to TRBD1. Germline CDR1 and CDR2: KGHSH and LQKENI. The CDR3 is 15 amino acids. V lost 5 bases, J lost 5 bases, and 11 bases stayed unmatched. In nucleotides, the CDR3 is TGTGCCAGCTCAGACGCCTCCGGGACAGCGTATGGCTACACCTTC. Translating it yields CASSDASGTAYGYTF.

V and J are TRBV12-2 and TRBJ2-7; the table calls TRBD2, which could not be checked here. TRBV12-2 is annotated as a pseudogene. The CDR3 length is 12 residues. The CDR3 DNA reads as TGTGCAAGTCGCTTAACGTCGGTCGAGCAGTACTTC. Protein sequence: CASRLTSVEQYF.

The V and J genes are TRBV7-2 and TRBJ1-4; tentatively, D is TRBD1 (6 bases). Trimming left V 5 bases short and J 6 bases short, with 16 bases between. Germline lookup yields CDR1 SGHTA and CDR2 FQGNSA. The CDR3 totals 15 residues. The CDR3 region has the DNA TGTGCCAGCAGCCCCTTACAGGGCCTCTATGAAAAACTGTTTTTT. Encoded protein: CASSPLQGLYEKLFF.

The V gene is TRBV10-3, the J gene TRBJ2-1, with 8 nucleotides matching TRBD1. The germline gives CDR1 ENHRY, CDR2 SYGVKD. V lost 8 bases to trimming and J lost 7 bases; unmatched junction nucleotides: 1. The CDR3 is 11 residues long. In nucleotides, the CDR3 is TGTGCCATCGACAGGGGAAATGAGCAGTTCTTC. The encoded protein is CAIDRGNEQFF.

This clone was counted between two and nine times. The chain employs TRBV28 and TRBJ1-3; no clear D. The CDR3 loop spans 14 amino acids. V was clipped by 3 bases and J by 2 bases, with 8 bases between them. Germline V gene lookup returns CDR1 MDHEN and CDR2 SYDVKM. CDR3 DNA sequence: TGTGCCAGCAGTTTCGGGGTCACTGGAAACACCATATATTTT. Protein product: CASSFGVTGNTIYF.

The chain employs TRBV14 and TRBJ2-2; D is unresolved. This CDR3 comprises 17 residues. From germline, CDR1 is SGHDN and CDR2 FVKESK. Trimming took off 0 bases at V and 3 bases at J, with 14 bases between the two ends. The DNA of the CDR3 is TGTGCCAGCAGCCAAGACTATTCGCGGCTAGACACCGGGGAGCTGTTTTTT. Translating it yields CASSQDYSRLDTGELFF.

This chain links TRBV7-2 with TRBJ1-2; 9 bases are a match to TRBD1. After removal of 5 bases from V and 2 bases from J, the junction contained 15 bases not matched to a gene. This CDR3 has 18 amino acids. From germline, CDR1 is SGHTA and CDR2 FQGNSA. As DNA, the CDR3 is TGTGCCAGCAGCCCCACCCGGTACACAGGGGGCAGCAACTATGGCTACACCTTC. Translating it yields CASSPTRYTGGSNYGYTF.

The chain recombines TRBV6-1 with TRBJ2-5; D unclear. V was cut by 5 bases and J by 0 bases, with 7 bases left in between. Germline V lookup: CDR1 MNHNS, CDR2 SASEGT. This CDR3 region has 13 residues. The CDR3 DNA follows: TGTGCCAGCAGTATAACAGACCAAGAGACCCAGTACTTC. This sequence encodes CASSITDQETQYF.

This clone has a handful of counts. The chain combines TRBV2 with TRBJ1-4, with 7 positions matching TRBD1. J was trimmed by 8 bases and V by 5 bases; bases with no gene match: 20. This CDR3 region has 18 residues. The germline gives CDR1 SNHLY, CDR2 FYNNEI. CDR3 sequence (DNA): TGTGCCAGCAGTTTTCCGACAGGGCTAAGAGGTGGAATCGAAAAACTGTTTTTT. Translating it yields CASSFPTGLRGGIEKLFF.

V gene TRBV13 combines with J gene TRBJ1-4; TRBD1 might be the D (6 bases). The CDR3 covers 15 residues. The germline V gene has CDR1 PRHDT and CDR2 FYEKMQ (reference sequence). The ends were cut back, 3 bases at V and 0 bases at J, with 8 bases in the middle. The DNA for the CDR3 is TGTGCCAGCAGCTTCACAGGGACAACTAATGAAAAACTGTTTTTT. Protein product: CASSFTGTTNEKLFF. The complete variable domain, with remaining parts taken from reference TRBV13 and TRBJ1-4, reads AAGVIQSPRHLIKEKRETATLKCYPIPRHDTVYWYQQGPGQDPQFLISFYEKMQSDKGSIPDRFSAQQFSDYHSELNMSSLELGDSALYFCASSFTGTTNEKLFFGSGTQLSVL.

The CDR3 DNA reads as TGCGCCAGCAGCTCAGCGGGGGGGCTCGAAGAGACCCAGTACTTC. Protein: CASSSAGGLEETQYF. This rearrangement joins TRBV5-1 to TRBJ2-5; 10 positions agree with TRBD2. With V trimmed by 3 bases and J by 3 bases, 5 bases remained unmatched. The CDR3 has 15 amino acids. CDR1 and CDR2 from the germline V gene are SGHRS and YFSETQ.

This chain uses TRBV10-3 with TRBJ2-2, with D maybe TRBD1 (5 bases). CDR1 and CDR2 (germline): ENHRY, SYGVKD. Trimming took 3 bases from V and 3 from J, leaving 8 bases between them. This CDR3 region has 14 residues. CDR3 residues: CAISDARDTGELFF. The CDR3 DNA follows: TGTGCCATCAGTGATGCCAGGGACACCGGGGAGCTGTTTTTT.

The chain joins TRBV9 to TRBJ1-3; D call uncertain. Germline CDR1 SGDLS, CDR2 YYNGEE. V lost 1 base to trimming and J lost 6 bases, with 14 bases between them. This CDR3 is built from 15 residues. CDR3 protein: CASSVLGAGSNTIYF. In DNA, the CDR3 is TGTGCCAGCAGCGTACTTGGTGCGGGCTCAAACACCATATATTTT.